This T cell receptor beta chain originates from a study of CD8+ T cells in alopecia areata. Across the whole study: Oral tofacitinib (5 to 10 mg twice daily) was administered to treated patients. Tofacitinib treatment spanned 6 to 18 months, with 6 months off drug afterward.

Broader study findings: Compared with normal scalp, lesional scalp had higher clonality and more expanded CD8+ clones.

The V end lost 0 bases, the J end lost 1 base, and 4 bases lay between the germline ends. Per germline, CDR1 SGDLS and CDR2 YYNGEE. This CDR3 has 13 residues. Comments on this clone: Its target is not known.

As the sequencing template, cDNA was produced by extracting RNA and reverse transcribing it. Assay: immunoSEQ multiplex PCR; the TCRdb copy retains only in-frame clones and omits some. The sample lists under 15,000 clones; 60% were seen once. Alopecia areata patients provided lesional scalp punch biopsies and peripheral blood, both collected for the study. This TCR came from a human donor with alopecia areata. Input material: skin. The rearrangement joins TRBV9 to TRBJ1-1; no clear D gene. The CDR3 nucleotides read TGTGCCAGCAGCGTAGACCAGAACACTGAAGCTTTCTTT. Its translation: CASSVDQNTEAFF.